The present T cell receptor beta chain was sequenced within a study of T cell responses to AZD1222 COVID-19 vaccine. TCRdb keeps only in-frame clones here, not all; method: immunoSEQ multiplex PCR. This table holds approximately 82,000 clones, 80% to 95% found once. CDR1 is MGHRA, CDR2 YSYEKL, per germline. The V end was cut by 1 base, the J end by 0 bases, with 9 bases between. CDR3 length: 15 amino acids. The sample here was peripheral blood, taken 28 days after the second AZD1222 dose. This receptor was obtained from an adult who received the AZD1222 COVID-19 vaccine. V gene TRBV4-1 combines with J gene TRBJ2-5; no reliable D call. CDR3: CASSQVVAYQETQYF. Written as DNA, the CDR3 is TGCGCCAGCAGCCAAGTAGTTGCGTACCAAGAGACCCAGTACTTC.